These 15 T cell receptor beta chains were sequenced from one sample in a study of T cell responses to AZD1222 COVID-19 vaccine. This table comes from immunoSEQ multiplex PCR, and its TCRdb copy is limited to in-frame clones, with some not included. The sample records around 120,000 clones, about 88% being singletons. This specimen was peripheral blood, taken 28 days after the second AZD1222 dose. These receptor sequences come from an adult who received the AZD1222 COVID-19 vaccine.

The genes are TRBV18 and TRBJ2-3; the match to TRBD2 covers 8 bases. Germline V gene sequence: CDR1 KGHSH, CDR2 LQKENI. Trimming at V came to 3 bases and at J to 5 bases, leaving 13 bases not matched to a gene. This CDR3 is built from 17 residues. The CDR3 loop is CASSPIGRARIRDTQYF. The CDR3 bases are TGTGCCAGCTCACCCATCGGGAGGGCCCGAATCAGAGATACGCAGTATTTT.

The chain employs TRBV6-5 and TRBJ1-2, with D hard to call. The ends were cut back, 3 bases at V and 0 bases at J, with 8 bases in the middle. The germline CDR1 and CDR2 sequences are MNHEY and SVGAGI. There are 14 residues in the CDR3. The CDR3 is CASSYRVTNYGYTF. In nucleotides, the CDR3 is TGTGCCAGCAGTTATAGGGTAACTAACTATGGCTACACCTTC.

The chain recombines TRBV11-2 with TRBJ1-1, with unresolved D. Trimming shortened V by 0 bases and J by 5 bases, and 13 bases separated the two germline ends. Germline V gives CDR1 SGHAT, CDR2 FQNNGV. The CDR3 is 15 residues long. CDR3 sequence: CASSLESGVLTEAFF. The CDR3 nucleotides read TGTGCCAGCAGCTTAGAGTCCGGGGTTTTGACTGAAGCTTTCTTT. Filled out from reference TRBV11-2 and TRBJ1-1, the complete variable domain reads EAGVAQSPRYKIIEKRQSVAFWCNPISGHATLYWYQQILGQGPKLLIQFQNNGVVDDSQLPKDRFSAERLKGVDSTLKIQPAKLEDSAVYLCASSLESGVLTEAFFGQGTRLTVV.

The chain couples TRBV6-5 to TRBJ1-1; D call uncertain. V was clipped by 7 bases and J by 0 bases, with 12 bases between them. Germline lookup yields CDR1 MNHEY and CDR2 SVGAGI. The CDR3 runs 14 residues. CDR3 sequence (DNA): TGTGCCAGCAAAATACGAAGTGTGAACACTGAAGCTTTCTTT. Protein: CASKIRSVNTEAFF.

V gene TRBV11-2 combines with J gene TRBJ2-5; D ambiguous. Germline V gene data show CDR1 as SGHAT and CDR2 as FQNNGV. The CDR3 is made up of 12 amino acids. V lost 5 bases to trimming and J lost 5 bases, with 9 bases between them. In DNA, the CDR3 is TGTGCCAGCAGCCAGTCTCCGGAGACCCAGTACTTC. It is translated as CASSQSPETQYF.

V and J are TRBV19 and TRBJ2-1; D may be TRBD1 (5 bases). Trimming left V 1 base short and J 7 bases short, with 14 bases between. The CDR3 spans 15 residues. Germline-derived CDR1 and CDR2 are LNHDA and SQIVND (reference sequence). CDR3 region: CASSIGARALNEQFF. In DNA, the CDR3 is TGTGCCAGTAGTATAGGGGCCAGGGCCCTTAATGAGCAGTTCTTC.

The J gene is TRBJ2-3, the V gene TRBV9; D is uncertain. Germline lookup yields CDR1 SGDLS and CDR2 YYNGEE. Trimming took off 3 bases at V and 6 bases at J, with 8 bases between the two ends. The CDR3 contains 12 residues. The DNA for the CDR3 is TGTGCCAGCAGCGGTTACCCCGATACGCAGTATTTT. Its protein is CASSGYPDTQYF.

The J gene is TRBJ2-7, the V gene TRBV6-5; a weak D match, TRBD1 (5 bases). Trimming left V 5 bases short and J 5 bases short, with 16 bases between. The CDR3 has 14 amino acids. The germline CDR1 and CDR2 sequences are MNHEY and SVGAGI. The CDR3 is CASSHKSTGNEQYF. The CDR3 DNA is TGTGCCAGCAGTCACAAATCCACAGGCAACGAGCAGTACTTC.

The chain is built from TRBV14 and TRBJ1-5; D is undetermined. The CDR3 contains 19 residues. Germline V gene lookup returns CDR1 SGHDN and CDR2 FVKESK. V lost 0 bases, J lost 6 bases, and 24 bases lay in between. The CDR3 reads CASSQERSHRLGLGQPQHF. CDR3 in DNA: TGTGCCAGCAGCCAAGAGCGGTCCCACCGCCTGGGGTTGGGTCAGCCCCAGCATTTT.

Concerning this clone: The sample holds other DNA sequences that translate to the same CDR3. The chain uses TRBV18 and TRBJ1-1; TRBD1 might be the D (5 bases). V lost 3 bases and J lost 2, with 7 bases in between. Germline-derived CDR1 and CDR2 are KGHSH and LQKENI. This CDR3 has 13 residues. CDR3: CASSPGQNTEAFF. The CDR3 DNA follows: TGTGCCAGCTCACCGGGGCAAAACACTGAAGCTTTCTTT. Complete variable domain (other parts from reference TRBV18 and TRBJ1-1): NAGVMQNPRHLVRRRGQEARLRCSPMKGHSHVYWYRQLPEEGLKFMVYLQKENIIDESGMPKERFSAEFPKEGPSILRIQQVVRGDSAAYFCASSPGQNTEAFFGQGTRLTVV.

This clone was detected a few times. The V gene is TRBV27, the J gene TRBJ2-7, with D uncertain. The CDR3 covers 14 residues. In germline, CDR1 is MNHEY, CDR2 SMNVEV (reference sequence). V dropped 2 bases and J dropped 7 bases, with 15 bases sitting between them. CDR3 region: CASSLNPWQEEQYF. The CDR3 DNA reads as TGTGCCAGCAGTTTAAACCCGTGGCAGGAGGAGCAGTACTTC.

This clone turned up a few times. This sequence joins TRBV15 and TRBJ2-7; D possibly corresponds to TRBD2 (6 bases). The CDR3 loop spans 12 amino acids. Germline lookup yields CDR1 LNHNV and CDR2 YYDKDF (reference sequence). V was shortened by 11 bases and J by 5 bases, with 16 bases between the two germline ends. The CDR3 DNA is TGTGCCTCCCCTTGGGGGACTCACGAGCAGTACTTC. Translation: CASPWGTHEQYF.

The chain has TRBV19 and TRBJ1-2; D might be TRBD1 (5 bases). The CDR3 sequence is 15 residues long. The V end was cut by 5 bases, the J end by 4 bases, with 17 bases between. In germline, CDR1 is LNHDA, CDR2 SQIVND (reference sequence). CDR3 nucleotide sequence: TGTGCCAGTAGTGACTCGGGGCCCAGATTCTATGGCTACACCTTC. Translated: CASSDSGPRFYGYTF.

Of note for this clone: A read error may produce the germline difference seen at one junction end. The V gene is TRBV25-1, the J gene TRBJ1-1; D call uncertain. Per germline, CDR1 MGHDK and CDR2 SYGVNS. CDR3 size: 13 residues. CDR3 region: CASSEYGNPEAFF. The CDR3 nucleotides read TGTGCCAGCAGTGAATACGGGAACCCTGAAGCTTTCTTT.

The rearrangement uses TRBV25-1 and TRBJ1-4, with D maybe TRBD1 (6 bases). The V gene lost 6 bases and the J gene lost 5 bases, with 16 bases spanning the gap. CDR1 MGHDK and CDR2 SYGVNS come from the germline V gene. The CDR3 covers 15 residues. CDR3 in amino acids: CASSPPGGRNEKLFF. As DNA, the CDR3 is TGTGCCAGCAGCCCCCCCGGGGGCAGAAATGAAAAACTGTTTTTT.